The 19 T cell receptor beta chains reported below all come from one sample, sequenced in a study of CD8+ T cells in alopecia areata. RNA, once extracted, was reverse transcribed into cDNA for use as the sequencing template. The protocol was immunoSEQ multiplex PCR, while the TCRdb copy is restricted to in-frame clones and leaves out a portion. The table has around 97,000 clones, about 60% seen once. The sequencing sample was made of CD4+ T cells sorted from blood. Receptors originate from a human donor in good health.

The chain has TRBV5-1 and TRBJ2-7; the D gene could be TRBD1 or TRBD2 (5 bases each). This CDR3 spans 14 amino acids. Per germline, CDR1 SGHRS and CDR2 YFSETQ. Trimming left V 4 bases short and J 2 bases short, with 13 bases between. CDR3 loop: CASSIRDGAYEQYF. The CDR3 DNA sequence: TGCGCCAGCAGCATCCGGGACGGAGCCTACGAGCAGTACTTC.

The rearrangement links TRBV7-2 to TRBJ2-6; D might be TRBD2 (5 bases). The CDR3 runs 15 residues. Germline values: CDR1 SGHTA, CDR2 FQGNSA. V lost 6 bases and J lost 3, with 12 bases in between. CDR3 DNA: TGTGCCAGCAGTATAGTCGCGGGTGGGGCCAACGTCCTGACTTTC. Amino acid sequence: CASSIVAGGANVLTF.

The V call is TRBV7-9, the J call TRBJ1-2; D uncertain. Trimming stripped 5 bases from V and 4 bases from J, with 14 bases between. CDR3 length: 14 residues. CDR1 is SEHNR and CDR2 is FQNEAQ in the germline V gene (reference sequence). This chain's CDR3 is CASSQSSTLYGYTF. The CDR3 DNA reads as TGTGCCAGCAGCCAGAGCAGTACTCTCTATGGCTACACCTTC. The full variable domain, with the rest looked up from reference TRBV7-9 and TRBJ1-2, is DTGVSQNPRHKITKRGQNVTFRCDPISEHNRLYWYRQTLGQGPEFLTYFQNEAQLEKSRLLSDRFSAERPKGSFSTLEIQRTEQGDSAMYLCASSQSSTLYGYTFGSGTRLTVV.

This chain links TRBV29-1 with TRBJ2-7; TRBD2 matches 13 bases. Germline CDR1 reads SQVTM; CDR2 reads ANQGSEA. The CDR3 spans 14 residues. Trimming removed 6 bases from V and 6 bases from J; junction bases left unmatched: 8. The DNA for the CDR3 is TGCAGCGTCGTTGGACTAGCGGGGGCCTCCGAGCAGTACTTC. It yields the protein CSVVGLAGASEQYF.

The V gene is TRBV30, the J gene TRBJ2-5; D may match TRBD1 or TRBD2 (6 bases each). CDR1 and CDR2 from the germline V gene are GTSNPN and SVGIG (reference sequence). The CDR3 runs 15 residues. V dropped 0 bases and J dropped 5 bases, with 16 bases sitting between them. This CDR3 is CAWSVWGAGLETQYF. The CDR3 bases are TGTGCCTGGAGTGTATGGGGGGCAGGGCTCGAGACCCAGTACTTC.

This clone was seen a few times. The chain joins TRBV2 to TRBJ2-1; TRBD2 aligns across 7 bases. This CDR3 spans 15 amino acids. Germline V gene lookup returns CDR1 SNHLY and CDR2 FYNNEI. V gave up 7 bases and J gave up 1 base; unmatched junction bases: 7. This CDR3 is CASTRGGVSYNEQFF. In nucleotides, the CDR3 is TGTGCCAGCACTAGGGGAGGGGTTTCCTACAATGAGCAGTTCTTC.

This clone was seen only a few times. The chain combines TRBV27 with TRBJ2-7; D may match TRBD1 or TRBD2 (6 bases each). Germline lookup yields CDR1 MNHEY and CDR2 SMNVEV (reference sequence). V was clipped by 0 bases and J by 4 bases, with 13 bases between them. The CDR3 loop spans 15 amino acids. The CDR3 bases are TGTGCCAGCAGTTTATCGGGGGGCCCTATGTACGAGCAGTACTTC. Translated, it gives CASSLSGGPMYEQYF.

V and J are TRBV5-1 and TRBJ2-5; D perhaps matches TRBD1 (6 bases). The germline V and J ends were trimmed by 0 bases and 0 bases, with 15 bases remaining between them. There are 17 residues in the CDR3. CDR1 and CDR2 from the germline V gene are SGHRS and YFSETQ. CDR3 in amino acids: CASSLGQGPGYQETQYF. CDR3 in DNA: TGCGCCAGCAGCTTGGGGCAGGGGCCCGGGTACCAAGAGACCCAGTACTTC. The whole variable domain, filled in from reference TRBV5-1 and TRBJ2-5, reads KAGVTQTPRYLIKTRGQQVTLSCSPISGHRSVSWYQQTPGQGLQFLFEYFSETQRNKGNFPGRFSGRQFSNSRSEMNVSTLELGDSALYLCASSLGQGPGYQETQYFGPGTRLLVL.

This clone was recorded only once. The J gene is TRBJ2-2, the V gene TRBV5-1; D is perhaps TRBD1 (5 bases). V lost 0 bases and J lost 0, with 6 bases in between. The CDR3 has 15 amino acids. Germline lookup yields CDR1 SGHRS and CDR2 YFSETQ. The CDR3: CASSLAGTNTGELFF. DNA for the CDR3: TGCGCCAGCAGCTTGGCAGGGACGAACACCGGGGAGCTGTTTTTT.

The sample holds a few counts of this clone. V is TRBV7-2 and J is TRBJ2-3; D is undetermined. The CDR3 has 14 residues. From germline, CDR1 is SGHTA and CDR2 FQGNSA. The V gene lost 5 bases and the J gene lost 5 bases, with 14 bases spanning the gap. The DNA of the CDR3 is TGTGCCAGCAGCCCAGATGGGGTTGGAGATACGCAGTATTTT. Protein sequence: CASSPDGVGDTQYF.

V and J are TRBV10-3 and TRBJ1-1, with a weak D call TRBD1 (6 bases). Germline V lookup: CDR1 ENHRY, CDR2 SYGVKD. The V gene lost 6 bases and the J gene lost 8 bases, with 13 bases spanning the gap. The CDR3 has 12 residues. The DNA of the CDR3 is TGTGCCATCAGGGCGACAGGAAAAGAAGCTTTCTTT. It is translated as CAIRATGKEAFF.

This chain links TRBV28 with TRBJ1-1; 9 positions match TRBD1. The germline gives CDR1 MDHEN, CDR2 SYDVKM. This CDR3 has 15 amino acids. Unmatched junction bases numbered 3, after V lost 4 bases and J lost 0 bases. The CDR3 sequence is CASSSWTGVNTEAFF. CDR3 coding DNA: TGTGCCAGCAGTTCCTGGACAGGGGTGAACACTGAAGCTTTCTTT.

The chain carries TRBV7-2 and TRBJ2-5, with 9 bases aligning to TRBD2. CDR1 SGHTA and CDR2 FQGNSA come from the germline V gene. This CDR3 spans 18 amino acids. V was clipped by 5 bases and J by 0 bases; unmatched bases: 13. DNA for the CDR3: TGTGCCAGCAGCGGTAGCGGGGGCCGGGCCAGCTACCAAGAGACCCAGTACTTC. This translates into CASSGSGGRASYQETQYF.

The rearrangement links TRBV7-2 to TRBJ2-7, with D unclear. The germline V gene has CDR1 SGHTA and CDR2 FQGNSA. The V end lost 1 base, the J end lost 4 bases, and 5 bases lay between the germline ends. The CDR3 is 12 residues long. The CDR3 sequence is CASSLGVYEQYF. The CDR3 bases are TGTGCCAGCAGCTTAGGGGTGTACGAGCAGTACTTC.

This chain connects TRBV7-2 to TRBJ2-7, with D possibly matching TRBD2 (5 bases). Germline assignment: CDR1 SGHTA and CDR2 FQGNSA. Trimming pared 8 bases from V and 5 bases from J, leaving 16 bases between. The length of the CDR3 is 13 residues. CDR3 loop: CASSRSGFDEQYF. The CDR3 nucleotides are TGTGCCAGCTCCCGGTCGGGGTTCGACGAGCAGTACTTC. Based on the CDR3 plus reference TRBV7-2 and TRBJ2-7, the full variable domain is GAGVSQSPSNKVTEKGKDVELRCDPISGHTALYWYRQSLGQGLEFLIYFQGNSAPDKSGLPSDRFSAERTGGSVSTLTIQRTQQEDSAVYLCASSRSGFDEQYFGPGTRLTVT.

Here the CDR3 reads CAWSKAGTDTQYF. DNA of the CDR3: TGTGCCTGGAGTAAGGCGGGGACAGATACGCAGTATTTT. The V gene is TRBV30, the J gene TRBJ2-3; D is perhaps TRBD2 (6 bases). Trimming stripped 2 bases from V and 3 bases from J, with 9 bases between. Germline V CDR1 and CDR2: GTSNPN, SVGIG (reference sequence). The CDR3 consists of 13 residues.

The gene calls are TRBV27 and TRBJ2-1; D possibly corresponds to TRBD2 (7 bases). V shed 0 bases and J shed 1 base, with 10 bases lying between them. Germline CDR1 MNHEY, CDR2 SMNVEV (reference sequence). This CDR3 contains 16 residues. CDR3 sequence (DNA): TGTGCCAGCAGTTTATCGAGGGGGGGTTCCTACAATGAGCAGTTCTTC. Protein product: CASSLSRGGSYNEQFF.

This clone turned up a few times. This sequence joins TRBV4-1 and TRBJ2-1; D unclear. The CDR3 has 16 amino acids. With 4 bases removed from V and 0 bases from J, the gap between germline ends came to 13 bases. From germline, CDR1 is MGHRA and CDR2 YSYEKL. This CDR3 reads CASSPFFTISYNEQFF. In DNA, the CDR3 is TGCGCCAGCAGCCCCTTCTTCACTATCTCCTACAATGAGCAGTTCTTC.

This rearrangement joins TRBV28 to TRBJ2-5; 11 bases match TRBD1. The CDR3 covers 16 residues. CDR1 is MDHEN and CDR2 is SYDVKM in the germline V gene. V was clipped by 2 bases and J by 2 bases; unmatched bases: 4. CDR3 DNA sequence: TGTGCCAGCAGTTTAGTAGGACAGGGGGCACAAGAGACCCAGTACTTC. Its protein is CASSLVGQGAQETQYF. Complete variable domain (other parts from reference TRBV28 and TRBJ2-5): DVKVTQSSRYLVKRTGEKVFLECVQDMDHENMFWYRQDPGLGLRLIYFSYDVKMKEKGDIPEGYSVSREKKERFSLILESASTNQTSMYLCASSLVGQGAQETQYFGPGTRLLVL.